The 8 T cell receptor beta chains listed next were all sequenced from one sample in a study of cytomegalovirus exposure and HLA in healthy donors. Primers: 60 Vbeta forward and 13 Jbeta reverse. Sequencing used immunoSEQ multiplex PCR; TCRdb keeps in-frame clones, though not all of them. The sample holds 100,000 to 150,000 clones, about three quarters seen once. Material for sequencing was PBMCs. The receptors were gathered from a woman in her 40s in good health and CMV-seronegative.

This clone came up once. The rearrangement joins TRBV14 to TRBJ2-1; D not certain. With 4 bases removed from V and 6 bases from J, the gap between germline ends came to 19 bases. The CDR3 spans 16 residues. The germline gives CDR1 SGHDN, CDR2 FVKESK. CDR3 in amino acids: CASSRQVVSASNEQFF. The DNA of the CDR3 is TGTGCCAGCAGCCGACAAGTGGTCTCGGCGTCCAATGAGCAGTTCTTC.

The V call is TRBV15, the J call TRBJ2-2; 7 bases match TRBD2. J lost 2 bases, V lost 5 bases, and 2 bases had no gene match. Germline values: CDR1 LNHNV, CDR2 YYDKDF (reference sequence). This CDR3 comprises 14 residues. This chain's CDR3 is CATSGDYNTGELFF. Written as DNA, the CDR3 is TGTGCCACCAGCGGGGACTACAACACCGGGGAGCTGTTTTTT. Based on the CDR3 plus reference TRBV15 and TRBJ2-2, the full variable domain is DAMVIQNPRYQVTQFGKPVTLSCSQTLNHNVMYWYQQKSSQAPKLLFHYYDKDFNNEADTPDNFQSRRPNTSFCFLDIRSPGLGDTAMYLCATSGDYNTGELFFGEGSRLTVL.

This clone was seen more than once but under ten times. V gene TRBV7-9 combines with J gene TRBJ2-3, with TRBD1 identical over 8 bases. CDR1 and CDR2 (germline): SEHNR, FQNEAQ (reference sequence). This CDR3 is 16 amino acids long. The ends lost 4 bases at V and 5 bases at J; junction bases unmatched: 11. The CDR3 region is CASSWAGTGLLDTQYF. CDR3 nucleotides: TGTGCCAGCAGCTGGGCCGGGACAGGATTGTTAGATACGCAGTATTTT.

V gene TRBV28 combines with J gene TRBJ2-2, with D possibly TRBD2 on 6 matching bases. CDR1 is MDHEN, CDR2 SYDVKM, per germline. With 2 bases removed from V and 1 base from J, the gap between germline ends came to 8 bases. The CDR3 totals 15 residues. CDR3 protein: CASSLGGENTGELFF. DNA for the CDR3: TGTGCCAGCAGTTTAGGCGGGGAGAACACCGGGGAGCTGTTTTTT.

This chain connects TRBV14 to TRBJ1-4; D gene uncertain. The CDR3 has 15 amino acids. The germline V gene has CDR1 SGHDN and CDR2 FVKESK. Trimming removed 4 bases at V and 5 bases at J, with 14 bases between. This CDR3 is CASSPSGLINEKLFF. Here the CDR3 DNA reads TGTGCCAGCAGCCCCTCCGGACTCATCAATGAAAAACTGTTTTTT.

The chain employs TRBV27 and TRBJ2-7, with 8 positions matching TRBD1. The V segment lost 2 bases and the J segment 4 bases; nucleotides outside the gene matches: 4. The V gene's germline CDR1 is MNHEY and CDR2 SMNVEV (reference sequence). CDR3 length: 14 amino acids. CDR3 sequence reads: CASSLSDRGYEQYF. As DNA, the CDR3 is TGTGCCAGCAGTTTAAGCGACAGGGGTTACGAGCAGTACTTC.

The table lists this clone with a few counts. The V and J genes are TRBV5-5 and TRBJ2-5; 9 positions agree with TRBD2. The CDR3 has 15 residues. V was pared by 0 bases and J by 5 bases, with 5 bases of the junction left unmatched. CDR1 and CDR2 from the germline V gene are SGHKS and YYEKEE (reference sequence). CDR3 in DNA: TGTGCCAGCAGCTTGGAGGCGGGGGGGGTGGAGACCCAGTACTTC. This sequence encodes CASSLEAGGVETQYF.

This sequence joins TRBV7-2 and TRBJ1-4; D is perhaps TRBD1 (6 bases). Looked up from germline, CDR1 is SGHTA and CDR2 is FQGNSA. The CDR3 length is 17 residues. Between the trimmed V and J ends, which lost 3 bases and 3 bases, there was a span of 17 bases. The CDR3 region is CASSLRGGGRANEKLFF. DNA for the CDR3: TGTGCCAGCAGCTTGCGCGGGGGGGGGCGAGCTAATGAAAAACTGTTTTTT.